Included here is one T cell receptor (beta chain) sequence, with context. The target of this receptor is not known. No much larger clone exists at a distance of one base, and base qualities are not known. CDR1 and CDR2 (SGHNT, YENEEA) derive from the germline V gene. Here V drops 4 bases and J drops 5 bases, and the junction holds 9 bases not matched to any gene. From the cysteine through the phenylalanine, the CDR3 covers 15 amino acids. Only CDR3 DNA remains: 45 bases, in frame from the first base. The data originate from a study of blood T cell repertoires in COVID-19 (dated by TCRdb to 2018 to 2021). Looking at the study overall: Collaborator samples came from the United States, Italy and Spain and covered acute and convalescent phases of COVID-19. The samples were drawn from the first 160 participants of the ongoing ImmuneRACE study and from over a thousand subjects provided by 6 global collaborators. Nearly every sample came with metadata listing a de-identified subject ID, COVID-19 status, age in years and sex. The prospective study material was composed of cDNA or gDNA derived from T cells, B-cell-depleted T cells, or PBMCs. Deeply sampled blood TCRbeta repertoires from subjects exposed to, actively infected with, or recovered from COVID-19 were included in the dataset. The repertoires were released in a freely available public database meant as a resource for research on the immune response to SARS-CoV-2. Where HLA class I and class II types were available, the types were taken from metadata supplied by the sample provider, not from assay-based typing.

Each collaborating institution followed its own protocols to collect whole blood in K2EDTA tubes. For TCRbeta analysis, collaborators shipped samples as frozen whole blood, isolated PBMCs, or DNA extracted from either of those sample types. The immunoSEQ Assay, a bias-controlled multiplex PCR, was used to amplify TCRbeta CDR3 regions from genomic DNA. In the paper's pipeline: Within the assay, amplification of reference gene primers was used to estimate how many nucleated cells each sample contained. To quantify the absolute abundance of each unique TCRbeta CDR3 rearrangement, sequence reads were collapsed and filtered. Productive Simpson clonality was computed per sample as the square root of Simpson's diversity index over productive rearrangements. What TCRdb holds here is the immuneACCESS table cut down to in-frame rearrangements. Part of the clones is not present; checked against another copy, under half of the missing clones reflect an unresolved V gene, and the others are unexplained. V, J and clone size reflect that table, while D and trimming were determined from the DNA. This sample comprises 200,000 to 250,000 clones, about 87% of them detected only once. The top ten clonotypes cover 3% of the sample.

The full study reports these points: The amount of clinical and demographic metadata varied by source and participant and was provided uncurated.

Sequencing used peripheral blood. The TCR was taken from a man aged 60-69 years with acute or convalescent COVID-19. The rearranged segments are TRBV11-3 and TRBJ2-7, and 9 bases in between align with TRBD1. The DNA reads TGTGCCAGCAGCTCAGGACAGGGGAATTCGGACGAGCAGTACTTC. Its protein product is CASSSGQGNSDEQYF.